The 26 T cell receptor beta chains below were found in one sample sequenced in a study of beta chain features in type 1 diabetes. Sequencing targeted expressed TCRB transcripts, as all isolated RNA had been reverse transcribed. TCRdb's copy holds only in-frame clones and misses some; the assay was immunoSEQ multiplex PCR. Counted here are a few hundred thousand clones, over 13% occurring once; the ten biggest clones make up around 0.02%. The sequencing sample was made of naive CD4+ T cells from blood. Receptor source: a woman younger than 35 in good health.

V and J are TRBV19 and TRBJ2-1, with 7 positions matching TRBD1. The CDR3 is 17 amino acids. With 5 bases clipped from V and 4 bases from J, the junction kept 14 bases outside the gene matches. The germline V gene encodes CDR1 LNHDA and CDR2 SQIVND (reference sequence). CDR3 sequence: CASSSPPGQKQYNEQFF. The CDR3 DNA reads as TGTGCCAGTAGTTCCCCCCCGGGACAGAAGCAGTACAATGAGCAGTTCTTC.

For the CDR3, the DNA is TGTGCCAGCTCACCGGACAGGGCGGGTCAGCCCCAGCATTTT. Its translation: CASSPDRAGQPQHF. This chain links TRBV18 with TRBJ1-5; 8 bases align to TRBD1. The J segment lost 6 bases and the V segment lost 3 bases, leaving 4 bases of the junction unmatched. CDR1 is KGHSH, CDR2 LQKENI, per germline. The CDR3 runs to 14 residues.

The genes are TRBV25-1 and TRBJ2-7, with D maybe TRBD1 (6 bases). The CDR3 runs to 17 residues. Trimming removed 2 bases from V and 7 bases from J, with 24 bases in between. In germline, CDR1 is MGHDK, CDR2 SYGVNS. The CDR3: CASSEGVNRGLLGEQYF. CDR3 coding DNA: TGTGCCAGCAGTGAAGGGGTTAATAGGGGGTTGTTGGGTGAGCAGTACTTC.

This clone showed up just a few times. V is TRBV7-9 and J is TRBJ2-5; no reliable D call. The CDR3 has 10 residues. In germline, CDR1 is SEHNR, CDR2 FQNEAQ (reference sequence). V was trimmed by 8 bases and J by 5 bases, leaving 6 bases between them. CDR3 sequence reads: CASGGETQYF. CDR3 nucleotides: TGTGCCAGCGGTGGCGAGACCCAGTACTTC.

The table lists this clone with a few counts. CDR3 in DNA: TGTGCCAGCAGCAGGGGGCTTGCGACAGATACGCAGTATTTT. Its translation is CASSRGLATDTQYF. The genes are TRBV9 and TRBJ2-3, with TRBD1 matching over 7 bases. The CDR3 is 14 amino acids. Per germline, CDR1 SGDLS and CDR2 YYNGEE. The trim removed 4 bases at V and 3 bases at J, leaving 5 bases unmatched. The full variable domain, in which reference TRBV9 and TRBJ2-3 provide the parts outside the CDR3, is DSGVTQTPKHLITATGQRVTLRCSPRSGDLSVYWYQQSLDQGLQFLIQYYNGEERAKGNILERFSAQQFPDLHSELNLSSLELGDSALYFCASSRGLATDTQYFGPGTRLTVL.

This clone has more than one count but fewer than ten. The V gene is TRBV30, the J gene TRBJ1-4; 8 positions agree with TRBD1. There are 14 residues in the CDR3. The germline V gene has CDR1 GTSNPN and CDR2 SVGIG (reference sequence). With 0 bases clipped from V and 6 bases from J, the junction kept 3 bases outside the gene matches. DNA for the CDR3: TGTGCCTGGAGTGTCGGGACAGGATATGAAAAACTGTTTTTT. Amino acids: CAWSVGTGYEKLFF.

The CDR3 coding sequence is TGTGCCAGCAGTGAACCATACCAGGGGAAACTGTTTTTT. Amino acids: CASSEPYQGKLFF. The chain carries TRBV25-1 and TRBJ1-4, with D possibly matching TRBD1 (6 bases). Germline V CDR1 and CDR2: MGHDK, SYGVNS. This CDR3 comprises 13 residues. The ends were cut back, 2 bases at V and 11 bases at J, with 12 bases in the middle.

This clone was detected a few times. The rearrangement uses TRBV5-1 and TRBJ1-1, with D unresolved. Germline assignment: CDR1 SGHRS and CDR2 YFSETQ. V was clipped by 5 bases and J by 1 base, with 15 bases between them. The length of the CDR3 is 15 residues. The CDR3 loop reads CASSPAFSGNTEAFF. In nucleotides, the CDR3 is TGCGCCAGCAGTCCCGCGTTCTCGGGGAACACTGAAGCTTTCTTT.

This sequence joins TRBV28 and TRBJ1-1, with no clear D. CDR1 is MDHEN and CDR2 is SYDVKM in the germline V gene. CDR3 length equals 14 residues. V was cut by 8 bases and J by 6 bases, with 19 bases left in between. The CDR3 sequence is CASGISREDPEAFF. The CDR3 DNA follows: TGTGCCAGCGGCATATCGAGGGAGGACCCTGAAGCTTTCTTT.

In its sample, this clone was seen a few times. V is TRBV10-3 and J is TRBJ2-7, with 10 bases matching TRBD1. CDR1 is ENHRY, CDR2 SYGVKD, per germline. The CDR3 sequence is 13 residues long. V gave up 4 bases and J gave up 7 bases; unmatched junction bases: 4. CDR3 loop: CAISGQGAGEQYF. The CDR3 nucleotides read TGTGCCATCAGTGGACAGGGGGCGGGGGAGCAGTACTTC.

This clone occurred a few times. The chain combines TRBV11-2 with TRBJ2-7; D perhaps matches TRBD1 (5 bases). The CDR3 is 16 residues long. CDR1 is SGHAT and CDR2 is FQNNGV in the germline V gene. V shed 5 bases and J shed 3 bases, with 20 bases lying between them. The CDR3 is CASSPLISGQSYEQYF. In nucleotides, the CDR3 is TGTGCCAGCAGCCCCCTAATTTCAGGGCAAAGCTACGAGCAGTACTTC.

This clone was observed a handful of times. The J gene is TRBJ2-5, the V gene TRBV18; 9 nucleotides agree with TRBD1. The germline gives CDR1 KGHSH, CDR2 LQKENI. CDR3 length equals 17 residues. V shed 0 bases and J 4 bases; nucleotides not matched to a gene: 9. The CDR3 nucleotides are TGTGCCAGCTCACCACCTTTGGGACAGGGTTATCGAGAGACCCAGTACTTC. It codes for CASSPPLGQGYRETQYF.

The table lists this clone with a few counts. DNA of the CDR3: TGTGCCTGGAGCGTGCAAACAGGGGCCATCTATGGCTACACCTTC. Protein sequence: CAWSVQTGAIYGYTF. The rearrangement joins TRBV30 to TRBJ1-2, with TRBD1 identical over 7 bases. The ends lost 3 bases at V and 4 bases at J; junction bases unmatched: 11. The CDR3 length is 15 residues. CDR1 and CDR2 from the germline V gene are GTSNPN and SVGIG (reference sequence).

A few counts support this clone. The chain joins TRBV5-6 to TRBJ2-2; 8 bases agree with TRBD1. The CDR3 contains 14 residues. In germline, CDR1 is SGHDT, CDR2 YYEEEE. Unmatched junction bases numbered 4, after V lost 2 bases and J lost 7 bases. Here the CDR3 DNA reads TGTGCCAGCAGCTTTCAGGGGGCAGGCGGGGAGCTGTTTTTT. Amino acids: CASSFQGAGGELFF.

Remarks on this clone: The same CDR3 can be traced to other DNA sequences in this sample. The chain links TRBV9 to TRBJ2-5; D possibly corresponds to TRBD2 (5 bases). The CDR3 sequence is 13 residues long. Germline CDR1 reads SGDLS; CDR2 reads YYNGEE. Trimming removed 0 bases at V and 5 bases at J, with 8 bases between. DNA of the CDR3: TGTGCCAGCAGCGTAGTCACGGGGGAGACCCAGTACTTC. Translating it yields CASSVVTGETQYF. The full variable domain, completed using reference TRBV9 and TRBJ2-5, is DSGVTQTPKHLITATGQRVTLRCSPRSGDLSVYWYQQSLDQGLQFLIQYYNGEERAKGNILERFSAQQFPDLHSELNLSSLELGDSALYFCASSVVTGETQYFGPGTRLLVL.

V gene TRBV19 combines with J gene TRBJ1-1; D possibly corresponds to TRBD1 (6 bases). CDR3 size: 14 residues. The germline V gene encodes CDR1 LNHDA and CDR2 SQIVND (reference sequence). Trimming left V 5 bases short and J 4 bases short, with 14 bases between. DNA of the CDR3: TGTGCCAGTAGTCGAGAGGACAGTTTCACTGAAGCTTTCTTT. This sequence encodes CASSREDSFTEAFF.

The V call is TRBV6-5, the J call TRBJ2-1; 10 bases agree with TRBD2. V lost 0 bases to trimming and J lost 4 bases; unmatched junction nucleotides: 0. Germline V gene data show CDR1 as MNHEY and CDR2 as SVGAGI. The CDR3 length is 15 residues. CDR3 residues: CASSYSGLAYNEQFF. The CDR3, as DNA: TGTGCCAGCAGTTACTCGGGACTAGCGTACAATGAGCAGTTCTTC.

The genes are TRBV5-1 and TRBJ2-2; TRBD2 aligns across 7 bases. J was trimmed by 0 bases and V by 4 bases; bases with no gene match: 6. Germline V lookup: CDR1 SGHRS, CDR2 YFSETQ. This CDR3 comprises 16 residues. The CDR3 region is CASSLGSGTNTGELFF. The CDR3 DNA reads TGCGCCAGCAGCCTGGGAAGCGGGACGAACACCGGGGAGCTGTTTTTT.

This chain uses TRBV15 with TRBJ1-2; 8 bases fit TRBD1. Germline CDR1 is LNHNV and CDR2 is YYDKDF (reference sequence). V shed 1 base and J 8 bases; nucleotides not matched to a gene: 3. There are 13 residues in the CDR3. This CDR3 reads CATSRGQGNGYTF. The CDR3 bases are TGTGCCACCAGCAGAGGACAGGGGAACGGCTACACCTTC.

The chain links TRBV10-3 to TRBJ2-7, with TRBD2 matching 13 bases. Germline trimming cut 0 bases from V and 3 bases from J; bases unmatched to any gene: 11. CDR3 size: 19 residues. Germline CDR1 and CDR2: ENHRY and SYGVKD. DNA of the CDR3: TGTGCCATCAGTGAGTCCCAGGGGAGGACTAGCGGGAGTCTCTACGAGCAGTACTTC. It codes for CAISESQGRTSGSLYEQYF.

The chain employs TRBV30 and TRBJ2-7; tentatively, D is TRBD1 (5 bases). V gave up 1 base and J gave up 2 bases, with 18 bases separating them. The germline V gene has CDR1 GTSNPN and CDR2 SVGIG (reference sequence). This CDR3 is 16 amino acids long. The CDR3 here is CAWSEFEPRVPYEQYF. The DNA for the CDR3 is TGTGCCTGGAGTGAGTTTGAGCCCAGGGTCCCCTACGAGCAGTACTTC. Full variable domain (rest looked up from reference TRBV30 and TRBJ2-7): SQTIHQWPATLVQPVGSPLSLECTVEGTSNPNLYWYRQAAGRGLQLLFYSVGIGQISSEVPQNLSASRPQDRQFILSSKKLLLSDSGFYLCAWSEFEPRVPYEQYFGPGTRLTVT.

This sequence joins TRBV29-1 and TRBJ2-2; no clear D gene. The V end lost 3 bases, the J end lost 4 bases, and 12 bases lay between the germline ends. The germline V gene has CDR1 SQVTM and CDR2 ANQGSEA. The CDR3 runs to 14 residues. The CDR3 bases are TGCAGCGTTGACGTGACGAGAGGCACCGGGGAGCTGTTTTTT. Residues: CSVDVTRGTGELFF.

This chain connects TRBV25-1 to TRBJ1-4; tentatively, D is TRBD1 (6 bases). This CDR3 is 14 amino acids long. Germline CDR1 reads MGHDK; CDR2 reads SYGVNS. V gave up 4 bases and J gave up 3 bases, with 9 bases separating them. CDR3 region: CASSGQAPNEKLFF. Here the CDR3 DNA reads TGTGCCAGCAGTGGACAGGCACCTAATGAAAAACTGTTTTTT.

CDR3 region: CASSIPGLPNTGELFF. The CDR3 bases are TGTGCCAGCAGCATACCGGGACTACCGAACACCGGGGAGCTGTTTTTT. V gene TRBV5-4 combines with J gene TRBJ2-2, with 7 bases matching TRBD2. The germline CDR1 and CDR2 sequences are SGHNT and YYREEE (reference sequence). The CDR3 length is 16 residues. V dropped 4 bases and J dropped 0; count of bases not matched to a gene: 6. The variable domain in full, with the rest retrieved from reference TRBV5-4 and TRBJ2-2, is ETGVTQSPTHLIKTRGQQVTLRCSSQSGHNTVSWYQQALGQGPQFIFQYYREEENGRGNFPPRFSGLQFPNYSSELNVNALELDDSALYLCASSIPGLPNTGELFFGEGSRLTVL.

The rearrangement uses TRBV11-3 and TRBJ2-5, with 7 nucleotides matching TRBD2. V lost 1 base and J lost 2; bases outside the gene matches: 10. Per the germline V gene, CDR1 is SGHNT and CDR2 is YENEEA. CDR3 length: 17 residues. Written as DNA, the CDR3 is TGTGCCAGCAGCTTAGGGGTAGCGGGCGGATCACAAGAGACCCAGTACTTC. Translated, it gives CASSLGVAGGSQETQYF. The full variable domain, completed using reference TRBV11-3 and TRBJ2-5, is EAGVVQSPRYKIIEKKQPVAFWCNPISGHNTLYWYLQNLGQGPELLIRYENEEAVDDSQLPKDRFSAERLKGVDSTLKIQPAELGDSAVYLCASSLGVAGGSQETQYFGPGTRLLVL.

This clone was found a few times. The CDR3 spells CASSPPGLLSYEQYF. DNA of the CDR3: TGTGCCAGCAGCCCGCCGGGACTCCTCTCCTACGAGCAGTACTTC. This chain joins TRBV7-8 and TRBJ2-7, with D maybe TRBD2 (6 bases). The CDR3 contains 15 residues. V shed 5 bases and J shed 0 bases, with 14 bases lying between them. Germline V gene sequence: CDR1 SGHVS, CDR2 FQNEAQ.